This T cell receptor (beta chain) was profiled in a study of Ad26.COV2.S vaccination and SARS-CoV-2 variants. Study-level information: Each vaccinee took Ad26.COV2.S intramuscularly, once or twice 56 days apart. Study-wide results and caveats: An underestimation of total T cell responses may have resulted from the TCR breadth and depth analyses. In vaccinated individuals, spike-specific CD8+ and CD4+ T cell responses reportedly displayed substantial breadth.

Repertoires were generated with immunoSEQ multiplex PCR, while TCRdb's copy carries only in-frame clones and drops some. The table has some 300,000 clones, 85% seen once; the top ten hold 2.1%. The V and J ends lost 4 bases and 3 bases respectively, with 22 bases between them. CDR3 length: 19 residues. Germline assignment: CDR1 KGHSH and CDR2 LQKENI. As for this clone: Its antigen is not known.

The sample's treatment: roughly 19 received Ad26.COV2.S at low or high dose, single or two shots; roughly five received placebo; per-sample allocation not given. Repertoires come from day 63 after the first vaccine or placebo injection. Source: peripheral blood, taken in a trial of Ad26.COV2.S vaccine versus placebo. This TCR was sampled from a person aged 18 to 65 who received the Ad26.COV2.S COVID-19 vaccine or a placebo. The chain is built from TRBV18 and TRBJ2-6; TRBD1 or TRBD2 may be the D gene (6 bases each). The CDR3 DNA reads as TGTGCCAGCTCACAAACCAGCCGGGGGCAGGTTGGTGGGGCCAACGTCCTGACTTTC. It yields the protein CASSQTSRGQVGGANVLTF.